This record concerns one TCR beta chain sequence. This sample was taken from a study of technical replicates of blood from a few donors. TCRdb's copy holds only in-frame clones and misses some; the assay was immunoSEQ multiplex PCR. The repertoire holds under 95,000 clones, with 94% as singletons. Sequencing was performed on T cells isolated from PBMCs. The TCR comes from a human donor in good health.

The CDR3 here is CASSLTGAGTGELFF. The DNA of the CDR3 is TGTGCCAGCAGCCTAACAGGGGCTGGGACCGGGGAGCTGTTTTTT. The gene calls are TRBV9 and TRBJ2-2; 7 positions agree with TRBD1. The V gene end was trimmed by 4 bases and the J gene end by 5 bases; junction bases not matched to a gene: 8. The germline CDR1 and CDR2 sequences are SGDLS and YYNGEE. This CDR3 spans 15 amino acids.